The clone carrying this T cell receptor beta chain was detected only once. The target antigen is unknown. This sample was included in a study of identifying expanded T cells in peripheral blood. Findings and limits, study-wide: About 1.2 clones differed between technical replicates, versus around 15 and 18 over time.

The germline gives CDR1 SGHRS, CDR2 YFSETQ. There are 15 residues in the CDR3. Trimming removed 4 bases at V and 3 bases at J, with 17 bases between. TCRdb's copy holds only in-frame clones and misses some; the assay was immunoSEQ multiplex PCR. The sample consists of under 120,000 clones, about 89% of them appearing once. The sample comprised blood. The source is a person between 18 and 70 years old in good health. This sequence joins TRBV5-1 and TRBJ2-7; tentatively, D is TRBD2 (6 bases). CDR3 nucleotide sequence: TGCGCCAGCAGCCGTAATCCGGGACTTAACTACGAGCAGTACTTC. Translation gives CASSRNPGLNYEQYF.